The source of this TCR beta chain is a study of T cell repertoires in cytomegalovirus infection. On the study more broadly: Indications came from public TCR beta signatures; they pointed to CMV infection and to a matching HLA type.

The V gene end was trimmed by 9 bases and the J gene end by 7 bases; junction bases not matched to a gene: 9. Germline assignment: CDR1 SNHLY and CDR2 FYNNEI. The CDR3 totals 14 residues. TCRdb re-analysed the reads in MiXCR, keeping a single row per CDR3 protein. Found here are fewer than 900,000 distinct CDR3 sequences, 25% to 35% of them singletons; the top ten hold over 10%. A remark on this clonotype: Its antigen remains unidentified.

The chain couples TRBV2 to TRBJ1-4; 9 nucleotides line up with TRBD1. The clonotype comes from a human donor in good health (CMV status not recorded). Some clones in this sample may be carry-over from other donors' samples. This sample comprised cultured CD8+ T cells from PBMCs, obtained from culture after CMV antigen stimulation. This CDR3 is CARSTGGEGEKLFF. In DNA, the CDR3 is TGTGCCAGGTCGACAGGGGGAGAGGGTGAAAAACTGTTTTTT.